The 31 T cell receptor beta chains below were found in one sample sequenced in a study of cytomegalovirus exposure and HLA in healthy donors. The PCR ran on 60 Vbeta and 13 Jbeta primers. The protocol was immunoSEQ multiplex PCR, while the TCRdb copy is restricted to in-frame clones and leaves out a portion. This table has roughly 170,000 clones, 75% to 85% appearing once. Source material: PBMCs. The receptor set was obtained from a man younger than 40 in good health and CMV-seropositive.

The rearrangement joins TRBV30 to TRBJ2-3, with 10 bases lining up with TRBD1. This CDR3 has 15 residues. V lost 3 bases, J lost 5 bases, and 8 bases stayed unmatched. CDR1 is GTSNPN, CDR2 SVGIG, per germline (reference sequence). CDR3 bases: TGTGCCTGGAGGGAGACAGGGGGCATTATAGATACGCAGTATTTT. The encoded protein is CAWRETGGIIDTQYF.

Only one count was recorded for this clone. This sequence joins TRBV9 and TRBJ2-2; TRBD1 might be the D (6 bases). Germline V lookup: CDR1 SGDLS, CDR2 YYNGEE. This CDR3 is 16 amino acids long. V was cut by 3 bases and J by 2 bases, with 14 bases left in between. CDR3: CASSGLRDTNTGELFF. The CDR3 bases are TGTGCCAGCAGCGGACTCCGGGACACCAACACCGGGGAGCTGTTTTTT.

This clone showed up just once. The chain links TRBV9 to TRBJ2-7; TRBD1 aligns across 9 bases. The germline gives CDR1 SGDLS, CDR2 YYNGEE. V lost 0 bases and J lost 3; bases outside the gene matches: 1. The length of the CDR3 is 14 residues. In DNA form, the CDR3 reads TGTGCCAGCAGCGTAGCGACAGGGGGCTACGAGCAGTACTTC. Translated: CASSVATGGYEQYF.

The rearrangement uses TRBV6-5 and TRBJ1-1, with unresolved D. The V and J ends lost 4 bases and 8 bases respectively, with 8 bases between them. CDR1 and CDR2 (germline): MNHEY, SVGAGI. This CDR3 has 11 amino acids. Written as DNA, the CDR3 is TGTGCCAGCAGTTCCCCCCGGGAAGCTTTCTTT. It translates to CASSSPREAFF.

The rearrangement joins TRBV27 to TRBJ1-1, with D tentatively TRBD1 (5 bases). CDR3 length: 17 residues. Germline V gives CDR1 MNHEY, CDR2 SMNVEV (reference sequence). Trimming removed 0 bases at V and 3 bases at J, with 17 bases between. The CDR3 is CASSLSLQEGLHTEAFF. CDR3 nucleotide sequence: TGTGCCAGCAGTTTATCGCTACAGGAGGGATTGCACACTGAAGCTTTCTTT.

The V gene is TRBV30, the J gene TRBJ2-1, with 11 bases identical to TRBD2. The germline V gene has CDR1 GTSNPN and CDR2 SVGIG (reference sequence). Germline trimming cut 6 bases from V and 4 bases from J; bases unmatched to any gene: 11. The CDR3 is 16 amino acids. DNA for the CDR3: TGTGCCTGTCGGGACACGGGACTAGCGGATTACAATGAGCAGTTCTTC. Amino acids: CACRDTGLADYNEQFF.

The chain has TRBV19 and TRBJ2-3; D gene uncertain. This CDR3 is 13 amino acids long. Trimming pared 1 base from V and 2 bases from J, leaving 4 bases between. Germline CDR1 LNHDA, CDR2 SQIVND (reference sequence). CDR3 in DNA: TGTGCCAGTAGTATAGCTATCACAGATACGCAGTATTTT. Its protein product is CASSIAITDTQYF.

This chain uses TRBV27 with TRBJ2-3; 7 bases fit TRBD2. Looked up from germline, CDR1 is MNHEY and CDR2 is SMNVEV (reference sequence). The CDR3 runs to 15 residues. After removal of 3 bases from V and 5 bases from J, the junction contained 8 bases not matched to a gene. The CDR3 sequence: CASSFWGRAEDTQYF. For the CDR3, the DNA is TGTGCCAGCAGTTTTTGGGGGAGGGCCGAAGATACGCAGTATTTT.

The chain uses TRBV27 and TRBJ1-1, with D perhaps TRBD1 (5 bases). Per germline, CDR1 MNHEY and CDR2 SMNVEV (reference sequence). The germline V and J ends were trimmed by 1 base and 0 bases, with 9 bases remaining between them. The CDR3 loop spans 15 amino acids. This CDR3 is CASSLYGDLNTEAFF. CDR3 sequence (DNA): TGTGCCAGCAGTTTATATGGGGACTTGAACACTGAAGCTTTCTTT.

The V call is TRBV15, the J call TRBJ2-7; D is perhaps TRBD2 (6 bases). The CDR3 contains 11 residues. Germline values: CDR1 LNHNV, CDR2 YYDKDF (reference sequence). Trimming took 8 bases from V and 6 from J, leaving 11 bases between them. Here the CDR3 DNA reads TGTGCCACCGGCGCCGGGGGCGAGCAGTACTTC. Protein product: CATGAGGEQYF.

CDR3 coding DNA: TGTGCCAGCAGCCCCATAAAGCGCCCCTACAATGAGCAGTTCTTC. This translates into CASSPIKRPYNEQFF. This chain joins TRBV27 and TRBJ2-1; the D is unclear. V was shortened by 6 bases and J by 2 bases, with 14 bases between the two germline ends. The germline gives CDR1 MNHEY, CDR2 SMNVEV (reference sequence). This CDR3 region has 15 residues.

The V call is TRBV14, the J call TRBJ1-1; D perhaps matches TRBD1 (5 bases). V was shortened by 4 bases and J by 1 base, with 10 bases between the two germline ends. This CDR3 region has 14 residues. Germline values: CDR1 SGHDN, CDR2 FVKESK. CDR3 sequence reads: CASSLRQGNTEAFF. The CDR3, as DNA: TGTGCCAGCAGCCTGCGGCAGGGGAACACTGAAGCTTTCTTT.

This sequence joins TRBV7-9 and TRBJ1-4, with 8 bases lining up with TRBD1. The CDR3 sequence is 14 residues long. Germline loops: CDR1 SEHNR, CDR2 FQNEAQ (reference sequence). V trimming: 4 bases; J trimming: 8 bases; junction bases outside the gene matches: 6. CDR3 DNA: TGTGCCAGCAGCTGGACAGGGCCGGGGGAAAAACTGTTTTTT. Protein sequence: CASSWTGPGEKLFF. Using reference TRBV7-9 and TRBJ1-4 for the parts outside the CDR3, the full variable domain is DTGVSQNPRHKITKRGQNVTFRCDPISEHNRLYWYRQTLGQGPEFLTYFQNEAQLEKSRLLSDRFSAERPKGSFSTLEIQRTEQGDSAMYLCASSWTGPGEKLFFGSGTQLSVL.

CDR3 protein: CASSLGLEGGLPQHF. The CDR3 region has the DNA TGTGCCAGCAGCTTAGGCCTAGAGGGAGGGTTGCCCCAGCATTTT. V is TRBV11-2 and J is TRBJ1-5; D not resolved. The CDR3 spans 15 residues. Trimming cost V 1 base and J 9 bases, with 16 bases left between them. Germline CDR1 SGHAT, CDR2 FQNNGV.

This chain joins TRBV14 and TRBJ2-1; 10 nucleotides line up with TRBD2. CDR1 and CDR2 from the germline V gene are SGHDN and FVKESK. The CDR3 extends over 15 amino acids. Trimming at V came to 9 bases and at J to 7 bases, leaving 12 bases not matched to a gene. The DNA of the CDR3 is TGTGCCAGTGGGCTCCAGCGGGGGGGCTCGAATGAGCAGTTCTTC. Translated, it gives CASGLQRGGSNEQFF. Drawing the rest from reference TRBV14 and TRBJ2-1, the complete variable domain is EAGVTQFPSHSVIEKGQTVTLRCDPISGHDNLYWYRRVMGKEIKFLLHFVKESKQDESGMPNNRFLAERTGGTYSTLKVQPAELEDSGVYFCASGLQRGGSNEQFFGPGTRLTVL.

This clone was seen a few times. The J gene is TRBJ2-5, the V gene TRBV19, with 9 nucleotides matching TRBD2. Germline V gene sequence: CDR1 LNHDA, CDR2 SQIVND (reference sequence). The CDR3 length is 14 residues. Trimming took 6 bases from V and 5 from J; bases not matched to a gene: 7. The CDR3 sequence: CASRPGLASETQYF. The CDR3 DNA follows: TGTGCCAGTAGACCGGGACTAGCTTCCGAGACCCAGTACTTC.

The CDR3 DNA reads TGTGCCAGCAGTAACCAACAGGGTACCCACGAGCAGTACTTC. It is translated as CASSNQQGTHEQYF. The chain has TRBV28 and TRBJ2-7; D possibly corresponds to TRBD1 (6 bases). This CDR3 has 14 amino acids. The V end lost 5 bases, the J end lost 5 bases, and 16 bases lay between the germline ends. Germline V gives CDR1 MDHEN, CDR2 SYDVKM.

The genes are TRBV6-1 and TRBJ2-5, with 12 positions matching TRBD1. The CDR3 spans 15 residues. The J segment lost 4 bases and the V segment lost 1 base, leaving 1 base of the junction unmatched. CDR1 is MNHNS, CDR2 SASEGT, per germline. CDR3 sequence (DNA): TGTGCCAGCAGTGAAGGGGGACAGGGGGCAGAGACCCAGTACTTC. Translation: CASSEGGQGAETQYF.

The gene calls are TRBV27 and TRBJ1-3; maybe TRBD1 (5 bases). The CDR3 contains 15 residues. V was trimmed by 0 bases and J by 3 bases, leaving 9 bases between them. Germline V lookup: CDR1 MNHEY, CDR2 SMNVEV (reference sequence). CDR3 DNA: TGTGCCAGCAGTTTATCTTACAGGATTGGAAACACCATATATTTT. Protein product: CASSLSYRIGNTIYF.

The chain employs TRBV5-1 and TRBJ2-2, with TRBD1 matching 11 bases. The CDR3 totals 16 residues. Germline V gene sequence: CDR1 SGHRS, CDR2 YFSETQ. The trim removed 5 bases at V and 3 bases at J, leaving 6 bases unmatched. This CDR3 reads CASRSGQGADTGELFF. In DNA, the CDR3 is TGCGCCAGCAGATCCGGACAGGGGGCGGACACCGGGGAGCTGTTTTTT.

The chain is built from TRBV5-5 and TRBJ2-7, with 8 positions matching TRBD1. The CDR3 length is 13 residues. Looked up from germline, CDR1 is SGHKS and CDR2 is YYEKEE (reference sequence). V dropped 5 bases and J dropped 3; count of bases not matched to a gene: 4. CDR3 region: CASSLTGDYEQYF. DNA of the CDR3: TGTGCCAGCAGTTTGACAGGGGACTACGAGCAGTACTTC.

The V call is TRBV7-9, the J call TRBJ2-3; TRBD2 matches at 9 bases. This CDR3 region has 13 residues. J gave up 6 bases and V 5 bases, and 3 bases lay outside the gene matches. The germline CDR1 and CDR2 sequences are SEHNR and FQNEAQ (reference sequence). CDR3 sequence: CASSPAGGDTQYF. The CDR3 DNA follows: TGTGCCAGCAGCCCCGCGGGGGGGGATACGCAGTATTTT. Together with reference TRBV7-9 and TRBJ2-3, the CDR3 gives the full variable domain: DTGVSQNPRHKITKRGQNVTFRCDPISEHNRLYWYRQTLGQGPEFLTYFQNEAQLEKSRLLSDRFSAERPKGSFSTLEIQRTEQGDSAMYLCASSPAGGDTQYFGPGTRLTVL.

CDR3 coding DNA: TGTGCCAGCAACGCTAGCGGGAGTTACAATGAGCAGTTCTTC. Amino acid sequence: CASNASGSYNEQFF. The chain uses TRBV6-4 and TRBJ2-1, with TRBD2 matching over 10 bases. Germline lookup yields CDR1 MRHNA and CDR2 SNTAGT. Unmatched junction bases numbered 4, after V lost 7 bases and J lost 4 bases. This CDR3 is 14 amino acids long.

J is TRBJ2-2 and V is TRBV7-2; D may be TRBD2 (7 bases). The CDR3 contains 16 residues. Germline assignment: CDR1 SGHTA and CDR2 FQGNSA. V dropped 2 bases and J dropped 6 bases, with 16 bases sitting between them. CDR3 sequence: CASSLKGGGRSGELFF. The CDR3 DNA sequence: TGTGCCAGCAGCTTAAAGGGGGGGGGCCGCTCCGGGGAGCTGTTTTTT. The variable domain in full, completed from reference TRBV7-2 and TRBJ2-2, reads GAGVSQSPSNKVTEKGKDVELRCDPISGHTALYWYRQSLGQGLEFLIYFQGNSAPDKSGLPSDRFSAERTGGSVSTLTIQRTQQEDSAVYLCASSLKGGGRSGELFFGEGSRLTVL.

This sequence joins TRBV4-1 and TRBJ1-3; D possibly corresponds to TRBD1 (5 bases). Trimming took off 0 bases at V and 4 bases at J, with 13 bases between the two ends. CDR1 and CDR2 (germline): MGHRA, YSYEKL. The CDR3 totals 16 residues. CDR3: CASSQDSEGRGNTIYF. The DNA of the CDR3 is TGCGCCAGCAGCCAAGATTCGGAGGGGAGAGGAAACACCATATATTTT.

This chain uses TRBV19 with TRBJ1-2; 9 positions match TRBD1. CDR3 length: 15 residues. CDR1 is LNHDA, CDR2 SQIVND, per germline (reference sequence). V shed 4 bases and J 4 bases; nucleotides not matched to a gene: 7. The CDR3 DNA reads TGTGCCAGTAGTAGGGACAGGGTCGTTTTCTATGGCTACACCTTC. As protein: CASSRDRVVFYGYTF. Complete variable domain (other parts from reference TRBV19 and TRBJ1-2): DGGITQSPKYLFRKEGQNVTLSCEQNLNHDAMYWYRQDPGQGLRLIYYSQIVNDFQKGDIAEGYSVSREKKESFPLTVTSAQKNPTAFYLCASSRDRVVFYGYTFGSGTRLTVV.

This clone has only one observation. V and J are TRBV6-1 and TRBJ2-5; 7 bases align to TRBD1. This CDR3 comprises 13 residues. Per germline, CDR1 MNHNS and CDR2 SASEGT. Trimming removed 6 bases from V and 0 bases from J; junction bases left unmatched: 1. CDR3 DNA sequence: TGTGCCAGCAGGACAGGGTACCAAGAGACCCAGTACTTC. Encoded protein: CASRTGYQETQYF.

The rearrangement links TRBV5-1 to TRBJ1-2; no firm D call. Germline V gene sequence: CDR1 SGHRS, CDR2 YFSETQ. Trimming left V 5 bases short and J 7 bases short, with 21 bases between. There are 15 residues in the CDR3. CDR3 nucleotide sequence: TGCGCCAGCAGATCGCACGGCGCGGGTACCGGTGGCTACACCTTC. It yields the protein CASRSHGAGTGGYTF.

As to this clone: Distinct nucleotide sequences in the sample also encode this CDR3. The chain joins TRBV27 to TRBJ2-2; unclear D gene. This CDR3 is built from 14 residues. CDR1 is MNHEY and CDR2 is SMNVEV in the germline V gene (reference sequence). V lost 3 bases, J lost 1 base, and 6 bases lay in between. CDR3 coding DNA: TGTGCCAGCAGTTTGGCAGGGAACACCGGGGAGCTGTTTTTT. Residues: CASSLAGNTGELFF.

The genes are TRBV28 and TRBJ2-5; no definite D call. CDR3 length: 17 residues. Trimming stripped 0 bases from V and 1 base from J, with 15 bases between. Germline V gives CDR1 MDHEN, CDR2 SYDVKM. The chain's CDR3 is CASSLWLGSTPQETQYF. The CDR3 DNA is TGTGCCAGCAGTTTATGGCTGGGCTCCACCCCCCAAGAGACCCAGTACTTC.

The V and J genes are TRBV30 and TRBJ1-2; D gene unclear. Germline CDR1 is GTSNPN and CDR2 is SVGIG (reference sequence). The CDR3 sequence is 12 residues long. V was pared by 1 base and J by 4 bases, with 7 bases between. Written as DNA, the CDR3 is TGTGCCTGGAGTGCCCTCAGCTATGGCTACACCTTC. Its translation is CAWSALSYGYTF.